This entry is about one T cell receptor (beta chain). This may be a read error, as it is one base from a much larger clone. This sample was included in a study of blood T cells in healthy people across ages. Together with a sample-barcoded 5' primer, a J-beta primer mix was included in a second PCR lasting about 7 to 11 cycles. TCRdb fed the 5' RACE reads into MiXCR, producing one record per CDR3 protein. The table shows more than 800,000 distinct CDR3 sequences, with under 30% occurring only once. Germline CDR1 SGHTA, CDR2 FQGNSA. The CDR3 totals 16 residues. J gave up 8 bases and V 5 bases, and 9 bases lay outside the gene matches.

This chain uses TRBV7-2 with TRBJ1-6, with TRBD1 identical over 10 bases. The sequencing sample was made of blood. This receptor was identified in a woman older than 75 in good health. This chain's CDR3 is CASSPGPGQGYSPLHF. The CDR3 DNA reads TGTGCCAGCAGCCCCGGCCCGGGACAGGGGTATTCACCCCTCCACTTT.